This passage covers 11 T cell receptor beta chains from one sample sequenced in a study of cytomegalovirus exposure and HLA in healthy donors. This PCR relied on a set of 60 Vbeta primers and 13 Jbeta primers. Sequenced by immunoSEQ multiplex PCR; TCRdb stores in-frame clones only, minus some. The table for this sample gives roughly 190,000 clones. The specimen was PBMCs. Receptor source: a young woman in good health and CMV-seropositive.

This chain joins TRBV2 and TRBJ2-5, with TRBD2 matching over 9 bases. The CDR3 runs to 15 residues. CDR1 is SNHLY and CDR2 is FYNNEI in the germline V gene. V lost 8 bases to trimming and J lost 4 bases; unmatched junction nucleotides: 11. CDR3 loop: CASSRGLARGETQYF. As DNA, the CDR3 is TGTGCCAGCTCAAGAGGACTAGCGAGGGGAGAGACCCAGTACTTC. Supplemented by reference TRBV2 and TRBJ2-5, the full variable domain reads EPEVTQTPSHQVTQMGQEVILRCVPISNHLYFYWYRQILGQKVEFLVSFYNNEISEKSEIFDDQFSVERPDGSNFTLKIRSTKLEDSAMYFCASSRGLARGETQYFGPGTRLLVL.

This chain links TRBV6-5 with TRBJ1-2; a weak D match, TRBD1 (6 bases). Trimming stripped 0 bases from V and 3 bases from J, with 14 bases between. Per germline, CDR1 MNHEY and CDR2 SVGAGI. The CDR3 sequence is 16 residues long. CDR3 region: CASSYSGGAFYYGYTF. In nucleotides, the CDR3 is TGTGCCAGCAGTTACTCGGGGGGGGCTTTTTACTATGGCTACACCTTC.

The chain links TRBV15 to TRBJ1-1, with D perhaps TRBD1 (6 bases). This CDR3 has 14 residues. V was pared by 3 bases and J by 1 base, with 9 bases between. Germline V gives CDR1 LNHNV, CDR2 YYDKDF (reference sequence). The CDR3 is CATSRTGENTEAFF. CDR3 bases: TGTGCCACCAGCAGGACAGGCGAGAACACTGAAGCTTTCTTT.

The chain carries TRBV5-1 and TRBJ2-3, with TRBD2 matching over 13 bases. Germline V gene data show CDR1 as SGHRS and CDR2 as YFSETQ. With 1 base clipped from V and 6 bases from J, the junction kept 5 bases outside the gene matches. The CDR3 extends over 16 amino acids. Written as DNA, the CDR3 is TGCGCCAGCAGCTTGACTAGCGGGAGGGCCGGGGATACGCAGTATTTT. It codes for CASSLTSGRAGDTQYF.

DNA for the CDR3: TGTGCCAGCTCACCTCGGGTGAGACTAGCGGGAAGCTACGAGCAGTACTTC. It translates to CASSPRVRLAGSYEQYF. The chain employs TRBV18 and TRBJ2-7; 11 bases line up with TRBD2. Germline V gene lookup returns CDR1 KGHSH and CDR2 LQKENI. There are 17 residues in the CDR3. V dropped 3 bases and J dropped 3; count of bases not matched to a gene: 10.

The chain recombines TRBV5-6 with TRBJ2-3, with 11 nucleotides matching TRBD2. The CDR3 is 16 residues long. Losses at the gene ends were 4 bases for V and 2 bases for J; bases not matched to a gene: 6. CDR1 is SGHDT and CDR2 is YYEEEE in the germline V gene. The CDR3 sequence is CASSLLTSGATDTQYF. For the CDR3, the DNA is TGTGCCAGCAGCCTCCTGACTAGCGGGGCCACAGATACGCAGTATTTT.

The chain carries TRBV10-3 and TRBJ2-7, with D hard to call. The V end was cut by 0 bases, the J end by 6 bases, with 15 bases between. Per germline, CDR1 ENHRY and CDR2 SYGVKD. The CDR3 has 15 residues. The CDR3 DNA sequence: TGTGCCATCAGTGAGTCGATTATTGCTACTGTCGAGCAGTACTTC. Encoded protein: CAISESIIATVEQYF.

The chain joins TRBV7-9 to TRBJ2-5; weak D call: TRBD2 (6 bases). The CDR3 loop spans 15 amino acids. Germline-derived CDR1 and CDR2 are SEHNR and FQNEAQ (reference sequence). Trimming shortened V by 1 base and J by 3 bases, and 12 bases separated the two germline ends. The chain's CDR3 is CASSLVGSGEETQYF. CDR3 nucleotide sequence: TGTGCCAGCAGCTTAGTCGGGAGTGGGGAAGAGACCCAGTACTTC.

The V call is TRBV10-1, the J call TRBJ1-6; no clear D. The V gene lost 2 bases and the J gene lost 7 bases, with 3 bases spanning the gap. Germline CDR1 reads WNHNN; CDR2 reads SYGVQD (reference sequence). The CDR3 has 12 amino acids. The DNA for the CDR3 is TGCGCCAGCAGTGAGGGCAATTCACCCCTCCACTTT. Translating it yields CASSEGNSPLHF.

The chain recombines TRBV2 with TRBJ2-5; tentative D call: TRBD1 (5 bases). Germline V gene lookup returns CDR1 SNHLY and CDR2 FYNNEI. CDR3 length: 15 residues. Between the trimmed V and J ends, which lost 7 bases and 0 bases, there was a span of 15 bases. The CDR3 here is CASIGGAGHQETQYF. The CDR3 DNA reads TGTGCCAGCATCGGTGGGGCAGGACACCAAGAGACCCAGTACTTC.

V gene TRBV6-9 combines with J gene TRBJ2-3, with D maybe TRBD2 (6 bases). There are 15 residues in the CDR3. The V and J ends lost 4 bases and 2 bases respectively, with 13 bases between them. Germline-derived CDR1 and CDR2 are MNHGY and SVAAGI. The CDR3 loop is CASSSIAEDTDTQYF. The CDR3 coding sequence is TGTGCCAGCAGTTCAATAGCGGAGGACACAGATACGCAGTATTTT.